A single T cell receptor beta chain is shown here with its context. The CDR3 length is 14 residues. The trim removed 5 bases at V and 8 bases at J, leaving 9 bases unmatched. Germline CDR1 reads LNHDA; CDR2 reads SQIVND (reference sequence). How the authors handled the data: Reference gene primer amplification in the assay estimated nucleated cell counts. Assay used: immunoSEQ multiplex PCR; TCRdb lists only in-frame clones, some missing. V, J and clone size derive from that table, while D and trimming were established from the DNA sequence. The sample yields about 64,000 clones, 82% seen once. This specimen comes from a study of blood T cell repertoires in COVID-19. Across the study: There were acute and convalescent COVID-19 samples, and they came from the United States, Italy and Spain. Sources were T cells, B-cell-depleted T cells, or PBMCs; the material itself was cDNA or gDNA.

The sample consisted of peripheral blood. This chain connects TRBV19 to TRBJ1-3, with 7 positions matching TRBD1. This TCR was recovered from a human donor in a cohort sampled during active COVID-19. The CDR3 DNA reads as TGTGCCAGTAGTGACCGAGGGGGCTCCGACACCATATATTTT. Its protein is CASSDRGGSDTIYF.